This T cell receptor beta chain appears in the sequencing data of a study of Ad26.COV2.S vaccination and SARS-CoV-2 variants. Study context: Intramuscular Ad26.COV2.S at 5x10^10 or 1x10^11 viral particles.

This table comes from immunoSEQ multiplex PCR, and its TCRdb copy is limited to in-frame clones, with some not included. The data contain 350,000 to 500,000 clones, about nine tenths of them singletons. The treatment: some 20 received Ad26.COV2.S at low or high dose, single or two shots; 5 received placebo; per-sample allocation not given. After the first vaccine or placebo injection, samples were drawn on day 63. Boston hosted the donor, who was an adult aged 18-55 years. Participants' vaccine, an Ad26 vector, delivered Wuhan-strain SARS-CoV-2 spike. This clone was recorded a few times. The TCR originated in a person between 18 and 65 years old who received the Ad26.COV2.S COVID-19 vaccine or a placebo. Sequenced here: peripheral blood, sampled in a trial of Ad26.COV2.S vaccine versus placebo.

This chain's CDR3 is CASSLGSSGNTIYF. DNA of the CDR3: TGTGCCAGCTCACTCGGGAGCTCTGGAAACACCATATATTTT. The chain couples TRBV18 to TRBJ1-3; the D is unclear. The V and J ends lost 4 bases and 0 bases respectively, with 7 bases between them. Germline V gene sequence: CDR1 KGHSH, CDR2 LQKENI. The CDR3 consists of 14 residues.